The rows below give T cell receptor beta chains drawn from one sample of a study of OX40 agonist ivuxolimab in advanced cancers. Produced via immunoSEQ multiplex PCR; TCRdb's table is partial and in-frame only. The sample lists about 34,000 clones, around 83% occurring once. The source was CD4+ or CD8+ T cells sorted from blood, collected in a trial of the OX40 agonist ivuxolimab. The receptors were gathered from an adult with an advanced solid tumor such as melanoma, head and neck, liver or kidney cancer. The CDR3 runs from the conserved cysteine through the conserved F or W. D genes are given only for firm matches. Clone size is not always given. Where it is, it says once, few, many or a class for expanded clones.

CDR3 protein,CDR3 DNA,J gene,clone size,V gene,D gene
CASSVAWGLDGELFF,TGTGCCAGCAGCGTAGCTTGGGGATTAGACGGGGAGCTGTTTTTT,TRBJ2-2,-,TRBV9,-
CASSKEGGQETQYF,TGTGCCAGCAGCAAGGAGGGGGGTCAAGAGACCCAGTACTTC,TRBJ2-5,-,TRBV9,-
CASSGRDSSNQPQHF,TGTGCCAGCAGTGGCCGGGACAGCAGCAATCAGCCCCAGCATTTT,TRBJ1-5,-,TRBV28,TRBD1
CASSLDRGTDTQYF,TGTGCCAGCAGCTTGGACAGGGGCACAGATACGCAGTATTTT,TRBJ2-3,-,TRBV7-6,TRBD1
CASSLVYYHSTDTQYF,TGTGCCAGCAGTTTAGTCTATTACCATAGCACAGATACGCAGTATTTT,TRBJ2-3,-,TRBV28,-
CASSQAAESNQPQHF,TGCGCCAGCAGCCAAGCGGCAGAAAGCAATCAGCCCCAGCATTTT,TRBJ1-5,few,TRBV4-1,-
CASSVGGTGEAFF,TGTGCCAGCAGCGTGGGTGGGACAGGGGAAGCTTTCTTT,TRBJ1-1,-,TRBV9,TRBD1
CASSYSTQFTEAFF,TGTGCCAGCAGTTACAGCACGCAGTTCACTGAAGCTTTCTTT,TRBJ1-1,-,TRBV6-6,-
CASEEGNSNQPQHF,TGTGCCAGCGAAGAGGGGAATAGCAATCAGCCCCAGCATTTT,TRBJ1-5,few,TRBV2,-
CASSITGELFF,TGTGCCAGCAGTATCACCGGGGAGCTGTTTTTT,TRBJ2-2,-,TRBV6-5,-